This T cell receptor beta chain was obtained from a study of cytomegalovirus exposure and HLA in healthy donors. The length of the CDR3 is 15 residues. V lost 0 bases to trimming and J lost 5 bases; unmatched junction nucleotides: 8. Germline values: CDR1 SQVTM, CDR2 ANQGSEA. In this sample, this clone turned up a few times. The study ran its PCR with 60 Vbeta and 13 Jbeta primers. TCRdb's table, derived via immunoSEQ multiplex PCR, lists solely in-frame clones and lacks some. The sample records around 180,000 clones, around 80% being singletons. The sequenced sample consisted of PBMCs. This sequence was found in a male donor in good health and CMV-seronegative. This chain links TRBV29-1 with TRBJ2-7, with TRBD2 matching 9 bases. The CDR3 DNA reads TGCAGCGTTGAAGATCTTCGAGCGGGAGGAAACGAGCAGTACTTC. It codes for CSVEDLRAGGNEQYF.